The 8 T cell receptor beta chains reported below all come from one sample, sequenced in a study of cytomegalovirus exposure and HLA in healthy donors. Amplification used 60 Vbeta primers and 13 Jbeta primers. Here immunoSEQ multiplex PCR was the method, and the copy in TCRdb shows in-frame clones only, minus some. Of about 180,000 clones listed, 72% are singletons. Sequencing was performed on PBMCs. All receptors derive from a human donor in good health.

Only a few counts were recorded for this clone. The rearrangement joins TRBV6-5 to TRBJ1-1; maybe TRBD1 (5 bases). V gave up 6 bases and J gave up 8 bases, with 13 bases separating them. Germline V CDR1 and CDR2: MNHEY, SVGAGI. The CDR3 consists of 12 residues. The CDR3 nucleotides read TGTGCCAGCAGCCAAGGACAAAGAGAAGCTTTCTTT. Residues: CASSQGQREAFF.

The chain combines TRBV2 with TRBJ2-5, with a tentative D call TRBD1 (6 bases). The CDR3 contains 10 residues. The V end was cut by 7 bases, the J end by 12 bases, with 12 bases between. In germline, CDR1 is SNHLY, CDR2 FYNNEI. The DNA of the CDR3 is TGTGCCAGCACCGAGGGGGTTAAGTACTTC. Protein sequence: CASTEGVKYF.

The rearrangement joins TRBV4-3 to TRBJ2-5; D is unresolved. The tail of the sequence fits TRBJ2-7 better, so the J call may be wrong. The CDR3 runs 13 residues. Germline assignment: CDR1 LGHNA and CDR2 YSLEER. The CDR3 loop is CASSLLRGYEQYF. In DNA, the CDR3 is TGCGCCAGCAGCCTCCTAAGAGGCTACGAGCAGTACTTC.

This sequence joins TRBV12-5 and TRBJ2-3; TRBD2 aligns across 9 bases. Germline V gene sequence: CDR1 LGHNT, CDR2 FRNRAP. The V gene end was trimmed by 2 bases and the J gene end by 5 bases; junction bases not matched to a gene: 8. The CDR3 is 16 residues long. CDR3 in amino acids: CASGLPRGGPRDTQYF. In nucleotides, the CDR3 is TGTGCTAGTGGTTTGCCGCGGGGGGGCCCCCGAGATACGCAGTATTTT.

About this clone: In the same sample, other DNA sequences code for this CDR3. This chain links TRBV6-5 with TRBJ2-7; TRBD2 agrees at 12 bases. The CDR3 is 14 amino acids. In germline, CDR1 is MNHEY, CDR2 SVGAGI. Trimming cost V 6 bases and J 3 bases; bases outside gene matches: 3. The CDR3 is CASSRTSGDYEQYF. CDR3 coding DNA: TGTGCCAGCAGCCGGACTAGCGGGGACTACGAGCAGTACTTC.

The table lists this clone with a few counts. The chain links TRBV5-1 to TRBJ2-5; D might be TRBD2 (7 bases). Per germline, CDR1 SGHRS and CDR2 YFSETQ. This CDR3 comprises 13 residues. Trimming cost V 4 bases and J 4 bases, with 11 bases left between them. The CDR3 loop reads CASSMGGRETQYF. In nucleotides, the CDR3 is TGCGCCAGCAGCATGGGGGGGCGAGAGACCCAGTACTTC.

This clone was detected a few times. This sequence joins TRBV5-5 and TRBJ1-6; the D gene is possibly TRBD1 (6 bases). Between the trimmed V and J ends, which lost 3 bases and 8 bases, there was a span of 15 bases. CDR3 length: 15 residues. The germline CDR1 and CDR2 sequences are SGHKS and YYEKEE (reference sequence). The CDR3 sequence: CASSSRTAPDSPLHF. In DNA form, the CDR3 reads TGTGCCAGCAGCTCCCGGACAGCTCCTGATTCACCCCTCCACTTT.

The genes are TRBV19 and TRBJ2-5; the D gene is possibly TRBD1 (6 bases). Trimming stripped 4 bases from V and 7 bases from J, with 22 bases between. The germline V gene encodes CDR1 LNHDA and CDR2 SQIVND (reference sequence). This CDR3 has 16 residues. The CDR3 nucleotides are TGTGCCAGTAGTACGTACAGCACACAGGGACGGGGGACCCAGTACTTC. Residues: CASSTYSTQGRGTQYF.